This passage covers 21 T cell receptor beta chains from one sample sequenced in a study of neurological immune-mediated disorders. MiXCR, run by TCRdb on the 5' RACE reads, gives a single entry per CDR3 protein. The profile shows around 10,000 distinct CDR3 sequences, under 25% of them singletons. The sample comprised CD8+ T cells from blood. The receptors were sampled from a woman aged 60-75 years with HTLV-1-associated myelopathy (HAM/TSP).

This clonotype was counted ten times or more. CDR3 amino acids: CSARGLSGGYNEQFF. CDR3 nucleotide sequence: TGCAGTGCTAGAGGGCTAAGCGGGGGATACAATGAGCAGTTCTTC. The chain is built from TRBV20-1 and TRBJ2-1; 8 bases align to TRBD2. CDR1 is DFQATT and CDR2 is SNEGSKA in the germline V gene (reference sequence). With 1 base clipped from V and 4 bases from J, the junction kept 6 bases outside the gene matches. The CDR3 consists of 15 residues.

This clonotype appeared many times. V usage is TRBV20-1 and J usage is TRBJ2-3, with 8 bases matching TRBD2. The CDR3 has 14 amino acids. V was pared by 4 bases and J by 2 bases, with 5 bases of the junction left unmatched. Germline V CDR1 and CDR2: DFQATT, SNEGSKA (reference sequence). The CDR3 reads CSANAGGLTDTQYF. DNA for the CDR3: TGCAGTGCTAACGCGGGGGGACTCACAGATACGCAGTATTTT.

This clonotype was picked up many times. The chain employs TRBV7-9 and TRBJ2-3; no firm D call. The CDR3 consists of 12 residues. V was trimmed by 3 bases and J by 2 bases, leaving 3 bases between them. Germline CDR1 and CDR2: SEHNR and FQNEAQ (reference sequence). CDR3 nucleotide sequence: TGTGCCAGCAGCTTCTTCACAGATACGCAGTATTTT. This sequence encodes CASSFFTDTQYF. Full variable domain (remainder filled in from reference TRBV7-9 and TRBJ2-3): DTGVSQNPRHKITKRGQNVTFRCDPISEHNRLYWYRQTLGQGPEFLTYFQNEAQLEKSRLLSDRFSAERPKGSFSTLEIQRTEQGDSAMYLCASSFFTDTQYFGPGTRLTVL.

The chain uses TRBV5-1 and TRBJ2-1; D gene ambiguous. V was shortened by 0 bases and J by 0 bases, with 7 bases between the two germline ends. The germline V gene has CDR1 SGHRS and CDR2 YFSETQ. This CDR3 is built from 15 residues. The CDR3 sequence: CASSLVGGSYNEQFF. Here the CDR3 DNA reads TGCGCCAGCAGCTTGGTGGGTGGCTCCTACAATGAGCAGTTCTTC.

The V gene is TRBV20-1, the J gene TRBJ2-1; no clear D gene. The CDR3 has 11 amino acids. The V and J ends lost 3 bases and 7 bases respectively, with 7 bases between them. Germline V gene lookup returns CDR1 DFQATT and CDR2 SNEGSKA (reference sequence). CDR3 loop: CSASVGNEQFF. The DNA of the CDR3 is TGCAGTGCTAGCGTTGGGAATGAGCAGTTCTTC.

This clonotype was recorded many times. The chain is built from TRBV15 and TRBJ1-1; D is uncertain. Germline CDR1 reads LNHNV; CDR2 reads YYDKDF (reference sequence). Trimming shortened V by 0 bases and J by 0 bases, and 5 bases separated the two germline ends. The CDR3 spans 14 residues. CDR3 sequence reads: CATSREVVNTEAFF. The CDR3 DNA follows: TGTGCCACCAGCAGAGAGGTTGTGAACACTGAAGCTTTCTTT.

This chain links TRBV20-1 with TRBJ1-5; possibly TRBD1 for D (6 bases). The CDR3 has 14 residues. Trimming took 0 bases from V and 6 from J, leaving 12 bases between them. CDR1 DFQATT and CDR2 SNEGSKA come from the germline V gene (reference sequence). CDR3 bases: TGCAGTGCTAGAGAGGGGGGCGCCGGTCAGCCCCAGCATTTT. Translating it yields CSAREGGAGQPQHF.

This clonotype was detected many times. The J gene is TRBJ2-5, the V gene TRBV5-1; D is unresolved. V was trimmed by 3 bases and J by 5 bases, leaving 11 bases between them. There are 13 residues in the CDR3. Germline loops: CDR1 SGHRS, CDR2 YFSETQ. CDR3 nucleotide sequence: TGCGCCAGCAGCTCCGATATCCGGGAGACCCAGTACTTC. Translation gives CASSSDIRETQYF.

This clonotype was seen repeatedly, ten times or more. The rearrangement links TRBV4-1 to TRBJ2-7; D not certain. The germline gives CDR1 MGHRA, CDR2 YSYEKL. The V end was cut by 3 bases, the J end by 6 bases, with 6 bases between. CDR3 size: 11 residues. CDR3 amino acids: CASSHGAEQYF. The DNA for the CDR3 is TGCGCCAGCAGCCATGGCGCCGAGCAGTACTTC.

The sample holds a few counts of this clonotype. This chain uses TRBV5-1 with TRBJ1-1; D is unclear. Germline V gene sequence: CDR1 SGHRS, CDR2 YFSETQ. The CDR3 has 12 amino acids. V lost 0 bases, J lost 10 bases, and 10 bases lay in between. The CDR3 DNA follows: TGCGCCAGCAGCTTGGGCGCAGATGGAGCTTTCTTT. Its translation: CASSLGADGAFF.

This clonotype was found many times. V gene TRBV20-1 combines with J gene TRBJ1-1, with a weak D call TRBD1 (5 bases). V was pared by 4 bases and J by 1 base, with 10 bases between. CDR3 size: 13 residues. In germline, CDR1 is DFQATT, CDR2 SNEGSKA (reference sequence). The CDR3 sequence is CSAKPGPNTEAFF. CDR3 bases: TGCAGTGCTAAGCCGGGACCGAACACTGAAGCTTTCTTT.

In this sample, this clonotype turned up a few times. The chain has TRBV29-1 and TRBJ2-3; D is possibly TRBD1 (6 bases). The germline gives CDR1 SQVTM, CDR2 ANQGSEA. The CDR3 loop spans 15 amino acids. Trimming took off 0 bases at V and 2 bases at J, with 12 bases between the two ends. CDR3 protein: CSVEDLGGPTDTQYF. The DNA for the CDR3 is TGCAGCGTTGAAGATCTTGGGGGCCCCACAGATACGCAGTATTTT.

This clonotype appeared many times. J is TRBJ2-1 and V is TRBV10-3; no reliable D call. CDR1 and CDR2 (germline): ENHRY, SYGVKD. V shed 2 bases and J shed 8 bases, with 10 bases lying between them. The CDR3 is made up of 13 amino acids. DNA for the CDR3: TGTGCCATCAGTGAGACACGTGACGATGAGCAGTTCTTC. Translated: CAISETRDDEQFF.

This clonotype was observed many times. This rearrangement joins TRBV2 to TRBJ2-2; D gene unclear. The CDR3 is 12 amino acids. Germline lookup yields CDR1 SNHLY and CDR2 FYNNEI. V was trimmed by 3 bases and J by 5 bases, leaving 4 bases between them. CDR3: CASSDRTGELFF. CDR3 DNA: TGTGCCAGCAGTGACCGTACCGGGGAGCTGTTTTTT.

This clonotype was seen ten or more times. This CDR3 is CASSLTSGQTGRGSYNEQFF. As DNA, the CDR3 is TGCGCCAGCAGCTTGACTTCGGGTCAGACAGGGAGAGGGTCCTACAATGAGCAGTTCTTC. The V and J genes are TRBV5-1 and TRBJ2-1, with 7 positions matching TRBD1. In germline, CDR1 is SGHRS, CDR2 YFSETQ. The trim removed 1 base at V and 1 base at J, leaving 17 bases unmatched. CDR3 length: 20 residues.

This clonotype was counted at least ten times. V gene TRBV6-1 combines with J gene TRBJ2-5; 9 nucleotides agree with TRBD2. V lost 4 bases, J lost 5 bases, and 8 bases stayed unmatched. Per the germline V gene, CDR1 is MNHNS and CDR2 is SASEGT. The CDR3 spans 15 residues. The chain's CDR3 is CASSGGLALGETQYF. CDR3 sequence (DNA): TGTGCCAGCAGTGGAGGACTAGCGTTGGGTGAGACCCAGTACTTC.

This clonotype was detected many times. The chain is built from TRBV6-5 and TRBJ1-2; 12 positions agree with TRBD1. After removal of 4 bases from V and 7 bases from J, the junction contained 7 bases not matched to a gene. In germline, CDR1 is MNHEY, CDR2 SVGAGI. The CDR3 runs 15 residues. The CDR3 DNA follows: TGTGCCAGCAGTTCGCCGGGACAGGGGGCGGTTGGCTACACCTTC. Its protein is CASSSPGQGAVGYTF.

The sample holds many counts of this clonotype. The CDR3 protein is CASSQTGLREQYF. CDR3 nucleotide sequence: TGTGCCAGCAGCCAAACAGGTTTGAGGGAGCAGTACTTC. The V and J genes are TRBV3-1 and TRBJ2-7, with a weak D call TRBD1 (5 bases). Germline V lookup: CDR1 LGHDT, CDR2 YNNKEL (reference sequence). Trimming left V 2 bases short and J 7 bases short, with 12 bases between. CDR3 size: 13 residues.

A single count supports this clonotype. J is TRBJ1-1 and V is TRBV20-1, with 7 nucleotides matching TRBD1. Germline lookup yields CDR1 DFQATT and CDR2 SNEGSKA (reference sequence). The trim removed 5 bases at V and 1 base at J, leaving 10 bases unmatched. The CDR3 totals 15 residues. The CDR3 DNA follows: TGCAGTGCTCACCCCGCGACAGGGAAGAACACTGAAGCTTTCTTT. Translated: CSAHPATGKNTEAFF.

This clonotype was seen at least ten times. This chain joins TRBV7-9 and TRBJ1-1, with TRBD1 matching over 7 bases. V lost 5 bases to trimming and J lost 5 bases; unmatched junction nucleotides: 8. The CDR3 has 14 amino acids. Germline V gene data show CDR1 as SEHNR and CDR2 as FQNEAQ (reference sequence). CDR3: CASSGDRDGTEAFF. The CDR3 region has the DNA TGTGCCAGCAGCGGTGACAGGGATGGGACTGAAGCTTTCTTT.

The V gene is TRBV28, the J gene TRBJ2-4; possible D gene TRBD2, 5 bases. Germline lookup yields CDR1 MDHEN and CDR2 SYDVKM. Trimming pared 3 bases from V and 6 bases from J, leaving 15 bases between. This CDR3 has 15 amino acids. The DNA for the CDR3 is TGTGCCAGCAGTTTGAGCGGTGAGGGCGGAAACATTCAGTACTTC. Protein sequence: CASSLSGEGGNIQYF.